The 7 T cell receptor beta chains in this list originate from one sample, sequenced in a study of beta chain features in type 1 diabetes (dated by TCRdb to the late 2010s). General study outcomes and caveats: Type 1 diabetes patients showed a moderate but significant shortening of TCRB CDR3 length in all four CD4+ subsets.

The antigens these receptors bind are not known. To prepare the library, the immunoSEQ multiplex PCR assay was applied. The entire amount of isolated RNA was reverse transcribed using the High Capacity cDNA Reverse Transcription Kit, so the sequenced TCRB transcripts were expressed ones. TCRdb mirrors the immuneACCESS table, restricted to in-frame sequences. Some clones are absent from its copies; in checked studies, under half trace to an unresolved V gene, and the reason for the others is unknown. For this sample there are 160,000 or so clones; about 10% appear just once. Around 0.7% of the sample is in the top ten clones. The specimen was central memory CD4+ T cells from blood. These receptors all come from a woman younger than 45 with type 1 diabetes.

The CDR3: CASSLALAGNTDTQYF. As DNA, the CDR3 is TGTGCCAGCAGCTTGGCTCTAGCGGGGAACACAGATACGCAGTATTTT. J is TRBJ2-3 and V is TRBV7-2; 9 nucleotides match TRBD2. V shed 3 bases and J 2 bases; nucleotides not matched to a gene: 6. The CDR3 has 16 amino acids. Germline CDR1 and CDR2: SGHTA and FQGNSA. Supplemented by reference TRBV7-2 and TRBJ2-3, the full variable domain reads GAGVSQSPSNKVTEKGKDVELRCDPISGHTALYWYRQSLGQGLEFLIYFQGNSAPDKSGLPSDRFSAERTGGSVSTLTIQRTQQEDSAVYLCASSLALAGNTDTQYFGPGTRLTVL.

This rearrangement joins TRBV5-1 to TRBJ2-5; 10 bases are shared with TRBD1. Germline-derived CDR1 and CDR2 are SGHRS and YFSETQ. The CDR3 spans 15 residues. The V segment lost 4 bases and the J segment 4 bases; nucleotides outside the gene matches: 7. The CDR3 nucleotides read TGCGCCAGCAGCACCGGGACAGGGGCTTCAGAGACCCAGTACTTC. This translates into CASSTGTGASETQYF.

This clone was counted only a few times. The chain uses TRBV6-1 and TRBJ2-3; 7 bases fit TRBD2. Germline lookup yields CDR1 MNHNS and CDR2 SASEGT. The junction had 11 bases not matched to a gene; V was cut back by 7 bases and J by 4 bases. The CDR3 has 15 residues. As DNA, the CDR3 is TGTGCCAGCAAGGTGATTGGCGGGAGCGCAGATACGCAGTATTTT. This translates into CASKVIGGSADTQYF.

This clone has only a few counts. This chain uses TRBV19 with TRBJ1-1; 7 bases map to TRBD1. Germline CDR1 reads LNHDA; CDR2 reads SQIVND (reference sequence). The CDR3 contains 16 residues. Trimming cost V 7 bases and J 5 bases; bases outside gene matches: 16. In DNA, the CDR3 is TGTGCCAGTACTCTCAGAGGCCTACAGGGGAGAACTGAAGCTTTCTTT. Its protein is CASTLRGLQGRTEAFF. The full variable domain, completed using reference TRBV19 and TRBJ1-1, is DGGITQSPKYLFRKEGQNVTLSCEQNLNHDAMYWYRQDPGQGLRLIYYSQIVNDFQKGDIAEGYSVSREKKESFPLTVTSAQKNPTAFYLCASTLRGLQGRTEAFFGQGTRLTVV.

In its sample, this clone was seen a few times. The CDR3 loop reads CATRTVSGKSSYEQYF. The CDR3 DNA follows: TGTGCCACCAGGACGGTGAGCGGTAAAAGCTCCTACGAGCAGTACTTC. This sequence joins TRBV27 and TRBJ2-7, with D perhaps TRBD2 (5 bases). V was trimmed by 10 bases and J by 0 bases, leaving 22 bases between them. The CDR3 runs to 16 residues. Looked up from germline, CDR1 is MNHEY and CDR2 is SMNVEV (reference sequence).

In its sample, this clone was seen a few times. The chain employs TRBV9 and TRBJ2-2, with 9 bases fitting TRBD2. The V and J ends lost 3 bases and 5 bases, in that order; junction bases with no gene match: 5. The CDR3 is 15 residues long. Germline V gene sequence: CDR1 SGDLS, CDR2 YYNGEE. The CDR3 reads CASSDIAGVTGELFF. DNA of the CDR3: TGTGCCAGCAGCGATATAGCGGGAGTAACCGGGGAGCTGTTTTTT.

This clone showed up just a few times. The chain recombines TRBV5-1 with TRBJ2-7; possibly TRBD1 for D (5 bases). Trimming left V 0 bases short and J 5 bases short, with 15 bases between. Per germline, CDR1 SGHRS and CDR2 YFSETQ. The CDR3 consists of 15 residues. The CDR3 loop is CASSLVEKGPNEQYF. CDR3 coding DNA: TGCGCCAGCAGCTTGGTGGAGAAGGGGCCTAACGAGCAGTACTTC.